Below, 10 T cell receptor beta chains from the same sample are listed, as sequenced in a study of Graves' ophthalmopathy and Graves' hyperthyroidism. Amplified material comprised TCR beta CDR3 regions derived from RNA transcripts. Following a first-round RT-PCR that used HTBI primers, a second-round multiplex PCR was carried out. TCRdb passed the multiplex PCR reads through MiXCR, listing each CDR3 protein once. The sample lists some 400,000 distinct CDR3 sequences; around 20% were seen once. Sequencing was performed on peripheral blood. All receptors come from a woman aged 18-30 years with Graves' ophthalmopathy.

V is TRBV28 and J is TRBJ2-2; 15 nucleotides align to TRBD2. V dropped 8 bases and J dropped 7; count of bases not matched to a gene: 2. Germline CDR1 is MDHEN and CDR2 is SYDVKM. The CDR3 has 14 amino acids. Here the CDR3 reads CASGLAGGIGELFF. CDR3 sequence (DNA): TGTGCCAGCGGACTAGCGGGGGGGATCGGGGAGCTGTTTTTT.

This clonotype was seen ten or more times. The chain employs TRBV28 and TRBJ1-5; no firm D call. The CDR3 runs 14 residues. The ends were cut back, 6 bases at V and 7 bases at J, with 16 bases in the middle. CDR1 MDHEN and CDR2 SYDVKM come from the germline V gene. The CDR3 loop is CASRHDGYPQPQHF. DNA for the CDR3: TGTGCCAGCAGACATGACGGTTACCCCCAGCCCCAGCATTTT.

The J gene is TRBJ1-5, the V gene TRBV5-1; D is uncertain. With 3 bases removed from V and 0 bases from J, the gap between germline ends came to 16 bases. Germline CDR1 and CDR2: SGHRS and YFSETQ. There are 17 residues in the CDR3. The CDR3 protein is CASSWTVIRFSNQPQHF. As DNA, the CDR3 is TGCGCCAGCAGCTGGACCGTGATAAGGTTTAGCAATCAGCCCCAGCATTTT.

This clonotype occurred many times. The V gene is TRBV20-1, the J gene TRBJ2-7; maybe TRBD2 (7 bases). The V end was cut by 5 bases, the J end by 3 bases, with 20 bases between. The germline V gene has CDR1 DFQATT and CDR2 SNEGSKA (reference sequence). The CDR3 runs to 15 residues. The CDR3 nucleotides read TGCAGTGCTCCAGCACGGGGGGCGTTCCTCTACGAGCAGTACTTC. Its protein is CSAPARGAFLYEQYF.

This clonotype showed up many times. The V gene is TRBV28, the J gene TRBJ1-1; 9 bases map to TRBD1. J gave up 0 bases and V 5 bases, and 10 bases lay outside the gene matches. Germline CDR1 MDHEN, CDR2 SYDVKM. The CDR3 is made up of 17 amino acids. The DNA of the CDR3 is TGTGCCAGCAGTCCAGTGACAGGGGGAGGTTTGAACACTGAAGCTTTCTTT. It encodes CASSPVTGGGLNTEAFF.

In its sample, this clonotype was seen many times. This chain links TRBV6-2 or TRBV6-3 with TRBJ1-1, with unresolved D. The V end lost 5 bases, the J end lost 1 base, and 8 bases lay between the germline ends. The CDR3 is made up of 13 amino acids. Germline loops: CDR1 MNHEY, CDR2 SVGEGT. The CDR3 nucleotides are TGTGCCAGCAGTAGACACTCGAACACTGAAGCTTTCTTT. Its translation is CASSRHSNTEAFF.

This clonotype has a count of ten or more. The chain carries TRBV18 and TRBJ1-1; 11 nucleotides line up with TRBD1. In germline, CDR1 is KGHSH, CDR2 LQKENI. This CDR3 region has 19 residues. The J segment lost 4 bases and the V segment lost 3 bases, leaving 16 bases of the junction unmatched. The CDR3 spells CASSPLPPGQGVRSTEAFF. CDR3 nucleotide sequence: TGTGCCAGCTCACCCCTACCTCCGGGACAGGGGGTTCGGAGCACTGAAGCTTTCTTT.

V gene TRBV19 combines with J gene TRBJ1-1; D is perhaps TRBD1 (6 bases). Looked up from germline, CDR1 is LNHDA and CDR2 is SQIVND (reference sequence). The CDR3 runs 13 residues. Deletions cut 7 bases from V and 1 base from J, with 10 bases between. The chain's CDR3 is CASKGHPNTEAFF. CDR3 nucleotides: TGTGCCAGTAAGGGACATCCGAACACTGAAGCTTTCTTT.

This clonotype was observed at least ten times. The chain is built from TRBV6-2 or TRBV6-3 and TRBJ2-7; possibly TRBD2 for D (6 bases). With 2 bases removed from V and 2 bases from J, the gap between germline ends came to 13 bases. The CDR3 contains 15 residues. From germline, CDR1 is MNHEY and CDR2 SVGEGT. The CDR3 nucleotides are TGTGCCAGCAGTTACGAGGGGACTTTGACCTACGAGCAGTACTTC. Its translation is CASSYEGTLTYEQYF.

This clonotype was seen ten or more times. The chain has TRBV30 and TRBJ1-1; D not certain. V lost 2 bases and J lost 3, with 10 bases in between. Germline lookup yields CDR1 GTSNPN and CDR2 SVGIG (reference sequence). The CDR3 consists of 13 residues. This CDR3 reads CAWSPRPDTEAFF. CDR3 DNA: TGTGCCTGGAGTCCCCGCCCGGACACTGAAGCTTTCTTT.